This T cell receptor beta chain is from a study of blood T cell repertoires in COVID-19. Study in general: Some COVID-19 samples were acute and others convalescent; all came from the United States, Italy and Spain. PBMCs, B-cell-depleted T cells, or T cells provided the cDNA or gDNA that made up the material.

The table came from immunoSEQ multiplex PCR; TCRdb's copy has only in-frame clones and leaves some out. The sample includes about 180,000 clones, roughly 87% seen only once; the top ten take approximately 2%. This CDR3 is built from 15 residues. V was cut by 3 bases and J by 1 base, with 11 bases left in between. Germline V lookup: CDR1 SGHTA, CDR2 FQGTGA. The sample comprised peripheral blood. V and J are TRBV7-3 and TRBJ2-3, with no clear D. This sequence was found in a man younger than 30 who had recovered from COVID-19. In DNA form, the CDR3 reads TGTGCCAGCAGCTTGGGCACGAAGCGCACAGATACGCAGTATTTT. This codes for CASSLGTKRTDTQYF.